This T cell receptor beta chain appears in the sequencing data of a study of T-cell reconstitution after alpha-beta-depleted transplantation in children (dated by TCRdb to 2015 to 2016). Describing the broader study: Using TCR repertoire profiling, the study followed T-cell immune reconstitution in a quantitative way in children after TCRalphabeta/CD19-depleted allogeneic hematopoietic cell transplantation.

The method behind the library was PCR. Instrument on record: Illumina HiSeq 2500. TCR libraries were prepared with molecular barcoding, using unique molecular identifiers to normalize TCRbeta repertoire quantification. The public sequencing data were trimmed at Q25 with fastp and processed into clonotypes with MiXCR by TCRdb, which kept only in-frame beta chains. Duplicate CDR3 protein sequences are folded into a single record with the most common DNA and genes. The sample yields fewer than 700,000 distinct CDR3 sequences; under 15% were counted once. The ten largest make up approximately 2.1% of the sample. The table lists this clonotype with many counts. It lacks a known antigen. No per-base quality is available; no much larger clone lies one base away. This specimen's treatment or condition label, interpreted: allogeneic hematopoietic cell transplantation with graft depleted of TCRalphabeta T cells and CD19 B cells. The transplant recipients were children given TCRalphabeta/CD19-depleted allogeneic hematopoietic cell grafts.

CDR1 and CDR2, looked up from the germline V gene (reference sequence), are MNHEY and SMNVEV. Spanning cysteine to phenylalanine, the CDR3 consists of 16 amino acids. This entry keeps only the CDR3 DNA: 48 bases, framed from base 1. Trimming takes 6 bases off V and 0 bases off J; junction bases not matched to a gene: 7. Here is what the overall study found, with its caveats: In some patients, high TCRbeta diversity at day 60 was attributed to recipient T cells and intrathymic progenitors that had survived conditioning. Over the following months the frequencies of hyperexpanded clones went down, and after one year T-cell counts and TCRbeta diversity were mostly credited to newly produced T cells. About two months after transplant, the apparently early recovery of alphabetaT-cell counts reportedly depended on just several hundred clones that had expanded rapidly and came from non-depleted graft cells.

The rearranged segments are TRBV27 and TRBJ2-3, with 9 bases aligning to TRBD2. The sequence derives from a male patient between 5 and 17 years old who had a stem cell transplant for acute myeloid leukemia, so the T cells may come from the graft donor. Sequences were derived from PBMCs, mostly from graft donor cells, sampled 360 days after TCRalphabeta/CD19-depleted stem cell transplant. At the DNA level, the sequence is TGTGCCAGCAGATTCACTCTAGCGGGGAGCACAGATACGCAGTATTTT. This codes for CASRFTLAGSTDTQYF.